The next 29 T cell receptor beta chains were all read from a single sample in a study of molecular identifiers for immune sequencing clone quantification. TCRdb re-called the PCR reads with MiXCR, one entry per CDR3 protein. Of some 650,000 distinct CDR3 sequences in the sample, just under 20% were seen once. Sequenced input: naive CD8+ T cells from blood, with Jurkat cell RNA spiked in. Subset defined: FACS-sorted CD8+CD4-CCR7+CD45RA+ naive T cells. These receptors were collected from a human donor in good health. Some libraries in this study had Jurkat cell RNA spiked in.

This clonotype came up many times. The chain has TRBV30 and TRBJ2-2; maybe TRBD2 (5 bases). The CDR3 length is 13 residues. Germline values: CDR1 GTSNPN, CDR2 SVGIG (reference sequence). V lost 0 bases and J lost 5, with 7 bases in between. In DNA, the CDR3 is TGTGCCTGGAGTGTACTAGGTACCGGGGAGCTGTTTTTT. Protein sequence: CAWSVLGTGELFF. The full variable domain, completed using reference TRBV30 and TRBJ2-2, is SQTIHQWPATLVQPVGSPLSLECTVEGTSNPNLYWYRQAAGRGLQLLFYSVGIGQISSEVPQNLSASRPQDRQFILSSKKLLLSDSGFYLCAWSVLGTGELFFGEGSRLTVL.

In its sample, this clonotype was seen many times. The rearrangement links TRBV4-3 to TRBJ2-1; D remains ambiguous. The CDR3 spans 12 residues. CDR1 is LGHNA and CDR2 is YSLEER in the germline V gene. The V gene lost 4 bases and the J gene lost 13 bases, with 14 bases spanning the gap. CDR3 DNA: TGCGCCAGCAGCCCAAATCTAGTTCTCCAGTTCTTC. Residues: CASSPNLVLQFF.

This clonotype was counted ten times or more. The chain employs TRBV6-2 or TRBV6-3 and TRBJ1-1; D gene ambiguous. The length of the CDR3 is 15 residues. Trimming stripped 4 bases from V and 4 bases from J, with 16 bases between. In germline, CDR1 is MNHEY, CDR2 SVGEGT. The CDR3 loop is CASSSGQYEVTEAFF. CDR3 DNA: TGTGCCAGCAGTTCGGGTCAGTATGAAGTCACTGAAGCTTTCTTT.

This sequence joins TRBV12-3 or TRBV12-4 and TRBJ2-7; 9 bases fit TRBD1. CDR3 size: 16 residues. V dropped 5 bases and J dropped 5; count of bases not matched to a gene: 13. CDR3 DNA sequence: TGTGCCAGCAGTCCGACCGGACAGGGGTTGGTGCACGAGCAGTACTTC. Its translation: CASSPTGQGLVHEQYF.

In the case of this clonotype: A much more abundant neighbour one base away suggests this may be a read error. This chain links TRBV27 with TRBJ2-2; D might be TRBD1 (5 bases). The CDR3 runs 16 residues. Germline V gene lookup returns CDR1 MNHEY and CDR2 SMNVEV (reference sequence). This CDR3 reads CVSRTRIGDHTGELFF. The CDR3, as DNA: TGTGTCAGCAGGACGAGAATAGGGGATCACACCGGGGAGCTGTTTTTT.

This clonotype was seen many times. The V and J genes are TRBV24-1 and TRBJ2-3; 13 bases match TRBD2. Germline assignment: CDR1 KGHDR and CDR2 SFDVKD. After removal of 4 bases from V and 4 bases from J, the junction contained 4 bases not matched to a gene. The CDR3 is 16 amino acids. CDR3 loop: CATSERLAGGSDTQYF. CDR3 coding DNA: TGTGCCACCAGTGAACGACTAGCGGGGGGTTCAGATACGCAGTATTTT.

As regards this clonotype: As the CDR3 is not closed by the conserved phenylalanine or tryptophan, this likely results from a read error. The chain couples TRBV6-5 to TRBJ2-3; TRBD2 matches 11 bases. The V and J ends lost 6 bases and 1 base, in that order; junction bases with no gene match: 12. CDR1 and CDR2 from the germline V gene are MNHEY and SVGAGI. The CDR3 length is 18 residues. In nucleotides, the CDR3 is TGTGCCAGCAGCCCCGAACCACCACTAGCGGGGGGCACAGATACGCAGTATTCT. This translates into CASSPEPPLAGGTDTQYS.

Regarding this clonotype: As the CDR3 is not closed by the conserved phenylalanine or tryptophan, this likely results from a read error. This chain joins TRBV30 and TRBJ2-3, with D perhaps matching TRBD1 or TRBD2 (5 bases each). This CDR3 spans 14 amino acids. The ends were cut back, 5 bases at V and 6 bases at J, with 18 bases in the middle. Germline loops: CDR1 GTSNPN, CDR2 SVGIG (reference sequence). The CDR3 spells CAWGLGQGADTQYS. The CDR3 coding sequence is TGTGCCTGGGGCCTCGGGCAGGGAGCCGATACGCAGTATTCT.

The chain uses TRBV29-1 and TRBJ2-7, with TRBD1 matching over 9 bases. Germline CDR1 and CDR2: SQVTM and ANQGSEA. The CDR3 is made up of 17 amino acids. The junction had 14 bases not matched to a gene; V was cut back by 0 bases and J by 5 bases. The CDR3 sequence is CSVEDTAGQGFKNEQYF. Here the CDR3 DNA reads TGCAGCGTTGAAGATACCGCGGGACAGGGCTTTAAGAACGAGCAGTACTTC.

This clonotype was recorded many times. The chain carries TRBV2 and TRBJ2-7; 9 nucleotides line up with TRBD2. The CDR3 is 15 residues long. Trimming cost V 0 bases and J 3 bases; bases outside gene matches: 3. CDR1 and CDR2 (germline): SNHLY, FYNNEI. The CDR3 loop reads CASSEALAGFYEQYF. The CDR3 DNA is TGTGCCAGCAGTGAAGCACTAGCGGGTTTCTACGAGCAGTACTTC.

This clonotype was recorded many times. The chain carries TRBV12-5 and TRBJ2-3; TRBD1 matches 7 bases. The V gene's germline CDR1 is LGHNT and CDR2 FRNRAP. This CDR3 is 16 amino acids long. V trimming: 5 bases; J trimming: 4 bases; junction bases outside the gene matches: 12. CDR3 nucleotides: TGTGCTAGTGGTGGGTGGGACAGCTCAGTGGCAGATACGCAGTATTTT. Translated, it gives CASGGWDSSVADTQYF.

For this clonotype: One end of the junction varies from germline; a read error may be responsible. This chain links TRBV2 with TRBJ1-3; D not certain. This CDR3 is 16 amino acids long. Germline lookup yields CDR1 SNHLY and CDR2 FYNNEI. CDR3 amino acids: CACSEEGYYPGNTIYF. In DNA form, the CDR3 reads TGTGCCTGCAGTGAAGAGGGATATTACCCTGGAAACACCATATATTTT.

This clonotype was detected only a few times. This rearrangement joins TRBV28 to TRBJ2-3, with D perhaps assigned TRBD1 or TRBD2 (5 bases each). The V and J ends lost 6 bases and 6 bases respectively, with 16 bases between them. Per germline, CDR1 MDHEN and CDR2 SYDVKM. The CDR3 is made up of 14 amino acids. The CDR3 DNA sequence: TGTGCCAGCAGGTCCGGGACCATACTTGATACGCAGTATTTT. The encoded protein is CASRSGTILDTQYF.

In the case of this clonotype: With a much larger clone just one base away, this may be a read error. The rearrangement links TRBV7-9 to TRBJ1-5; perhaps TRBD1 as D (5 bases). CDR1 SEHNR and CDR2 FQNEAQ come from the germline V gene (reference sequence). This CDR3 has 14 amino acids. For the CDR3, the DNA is TGTGTCAGCAGTGAGGGGTTTAGCAATCAGCCCCAGCATTTT. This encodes CVSSEGFSNQPQHF.

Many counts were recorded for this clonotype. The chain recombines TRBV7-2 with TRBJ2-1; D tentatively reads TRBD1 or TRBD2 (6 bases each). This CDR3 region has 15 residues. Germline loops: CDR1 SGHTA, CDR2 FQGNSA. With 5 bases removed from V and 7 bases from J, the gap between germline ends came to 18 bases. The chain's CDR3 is CASSKGGLPINEQFF. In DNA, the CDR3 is TGTGCCAGCAGCAAAGGGGGACTCCCCATTAATGAGCAGTTCTTC.

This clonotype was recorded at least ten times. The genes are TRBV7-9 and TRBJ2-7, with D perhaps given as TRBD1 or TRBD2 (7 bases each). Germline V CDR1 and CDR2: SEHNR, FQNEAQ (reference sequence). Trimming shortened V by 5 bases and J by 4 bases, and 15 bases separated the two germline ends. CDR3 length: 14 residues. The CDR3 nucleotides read TGTGCCAGCAGCAGCGACAGGGAGGGGTACGAGCAGTACTTC. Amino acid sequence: CASSSDREGYEQYF.

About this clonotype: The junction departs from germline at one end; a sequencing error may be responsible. CDR3 region: CASSTDRDYYPNYGHTF. Written as DNA, the CDR3 is TGTGCCAGCAGTACGGACAGGGACTACTACCCTAACTATGGCCACACCTTC. The chain is built from TRBV28 and TRBJ1-2; 8 bases are a match to TRBD1. Germline V gene lookup returns CDR1 MDHEN and CDR2 SYDVKM. The CDR3 extends over 17 amino acids.

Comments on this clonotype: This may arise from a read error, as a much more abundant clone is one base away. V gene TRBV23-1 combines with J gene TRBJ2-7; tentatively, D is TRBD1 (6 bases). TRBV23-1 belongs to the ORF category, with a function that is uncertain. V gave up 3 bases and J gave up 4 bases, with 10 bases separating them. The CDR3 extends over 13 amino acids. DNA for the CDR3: TGCGCCAGCAGTCATTGCCAGGGGTACGAGCAGTACTTC. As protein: CASSHCQGYEQYF.

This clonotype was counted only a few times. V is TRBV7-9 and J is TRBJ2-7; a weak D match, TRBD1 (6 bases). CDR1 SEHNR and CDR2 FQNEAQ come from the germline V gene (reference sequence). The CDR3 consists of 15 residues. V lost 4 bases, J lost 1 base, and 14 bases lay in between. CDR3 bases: TGTGCCAGCAGCTCAGCCGGGACAAGGTCCTACGAGCAGTACTTC. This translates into CASSSAGTRSYEQYF.

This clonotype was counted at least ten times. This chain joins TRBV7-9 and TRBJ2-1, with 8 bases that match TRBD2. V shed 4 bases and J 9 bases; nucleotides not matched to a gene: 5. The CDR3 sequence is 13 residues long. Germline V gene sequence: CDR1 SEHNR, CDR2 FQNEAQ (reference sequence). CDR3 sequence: CASSSRTSGEQFF. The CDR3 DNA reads TGTGCCAGCAGCTCCAGAACTAGCGGTGAGCAGTTCTTC.

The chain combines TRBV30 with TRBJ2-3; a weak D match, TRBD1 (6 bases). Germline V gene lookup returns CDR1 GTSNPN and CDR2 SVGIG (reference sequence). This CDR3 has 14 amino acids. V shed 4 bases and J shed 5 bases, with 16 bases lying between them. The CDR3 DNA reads TGTGCCTGGACCCTCCAGGGGTTTGGAGATACGCAGTATTTT. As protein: CAWTLQGFGDTQYF. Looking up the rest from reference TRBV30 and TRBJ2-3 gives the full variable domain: SQTIHQWPATLVQPVGSPLSLECTVEGTSNPNLYWYRQAAGRGLQLLFYSVGIGQISSEVPQNLSASRPQDRQFILSSKKLLLSDSGFYLCAWTLQGFGDTQYFGPGTRLTVL.

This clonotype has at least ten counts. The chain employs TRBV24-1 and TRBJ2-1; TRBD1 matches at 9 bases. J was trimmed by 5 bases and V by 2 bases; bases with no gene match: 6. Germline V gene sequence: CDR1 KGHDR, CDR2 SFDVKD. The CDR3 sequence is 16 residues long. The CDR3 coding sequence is TGTGCCACCAGTGATTGGACAGGGGCACCTAACAATGAGCAGTTCTTC. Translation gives CATSDWTGAPNNEQFF.

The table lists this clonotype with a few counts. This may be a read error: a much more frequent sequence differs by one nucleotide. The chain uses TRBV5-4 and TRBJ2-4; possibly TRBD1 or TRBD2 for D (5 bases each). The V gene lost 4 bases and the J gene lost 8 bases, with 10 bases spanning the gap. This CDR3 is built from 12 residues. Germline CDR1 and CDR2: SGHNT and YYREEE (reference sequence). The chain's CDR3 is CASSEGTYIQYF. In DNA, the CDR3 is TGTGCCAGCAGCGAGGGGACGTACATTCAGTACTTC.

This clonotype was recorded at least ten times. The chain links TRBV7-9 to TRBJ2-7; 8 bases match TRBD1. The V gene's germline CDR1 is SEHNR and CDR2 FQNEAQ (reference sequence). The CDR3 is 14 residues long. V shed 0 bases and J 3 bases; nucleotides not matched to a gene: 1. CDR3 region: CASSLAGQDYEQYF. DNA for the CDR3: TGTGCCAGCAGCTTAGCGGGACAGGACTACGAGCAGTACTTC.

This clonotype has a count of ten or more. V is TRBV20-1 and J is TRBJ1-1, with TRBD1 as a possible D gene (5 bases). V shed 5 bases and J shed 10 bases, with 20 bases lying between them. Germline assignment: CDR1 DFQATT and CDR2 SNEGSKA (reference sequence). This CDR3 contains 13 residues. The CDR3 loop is CSAASVSGRRAFF. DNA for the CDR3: TGCAGTGCTGCCTCAGTATCGGGGCGTAGAGCTTTCTTT.

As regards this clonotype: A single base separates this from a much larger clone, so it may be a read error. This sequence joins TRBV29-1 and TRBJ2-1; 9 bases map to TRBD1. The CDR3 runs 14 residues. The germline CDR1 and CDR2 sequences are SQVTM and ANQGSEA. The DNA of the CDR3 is TGCCGCGTTGCCGGGACAGGGTTTTCTTTGGGGCAGTTCTTC. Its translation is CRVAGTGFSLGQFF.

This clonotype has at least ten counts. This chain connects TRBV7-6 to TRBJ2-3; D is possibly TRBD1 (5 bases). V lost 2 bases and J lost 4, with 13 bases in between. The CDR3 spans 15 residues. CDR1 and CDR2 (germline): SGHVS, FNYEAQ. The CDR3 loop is CASSLYLGQADTQYF. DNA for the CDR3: TGTGCCAGCAGCTTATACTTGGGGCAGGCAGATACGCAGTATTTT.

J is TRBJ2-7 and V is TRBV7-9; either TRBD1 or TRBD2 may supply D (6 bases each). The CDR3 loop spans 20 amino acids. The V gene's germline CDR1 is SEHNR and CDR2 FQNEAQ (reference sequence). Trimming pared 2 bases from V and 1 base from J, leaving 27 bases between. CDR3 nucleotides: TGTGCCAGCAGCTTACCGGAGGGGGGATCGAAGACAGGCTTATCCTACGAGCAGTACTTC. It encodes CASSLPEGGSKTGLSYEQYF.

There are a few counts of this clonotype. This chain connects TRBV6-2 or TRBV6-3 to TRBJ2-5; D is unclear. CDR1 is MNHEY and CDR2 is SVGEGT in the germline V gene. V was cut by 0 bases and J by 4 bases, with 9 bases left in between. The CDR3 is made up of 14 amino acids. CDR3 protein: CASSYSNRIETQYF. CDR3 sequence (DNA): TGTGCCAGCAGTTACTCGAATAGAATAGAGACCCAGTACTTC.